What follows are 23 T cell receptor beta chains derived from one specimen sequenced in a study of CD8 T cells in Susac syndrome. RNA in amounts of about 0.45 to 1 ug was reverse transcribed with random hexamers. Each CDR3 protein gets one entry after TCRdb re-called the immunoSEQ multiplex PCR reads with MiXCR. The repertoire holds some 240,000 distinct CDR3 sequences, with about 96% as singletons. What was sequenced was CD4+ T cells from PBMCs. Receptors originate from a human donor with Susac syndrome.

CDR3 residues: CAWSVRRAGTDTQYF. For the CDR3, the DNA is TGTGCCTGGAGTGTACGGCGGGCGGGCACAGATACGCAGTATTTT. The chain uses TRBV30 and TRBJ2-3, with D perhaps matching TRBD2 (5 bases). Trimming removed 0 bases at V and 1 base at J, with 11 bases between. This CDR3 is built from 15 residues. Germline-derived CDR1 and CDR2 are GTSNPN and SVGIG (reference sequence).

The chain is built from TRBV12-2 and TRBJ2-4; the listed D gene, TRBD2, was not tested against the DNA. TRBV12-2 corresponds to a pseudogene. The CDR3 totals 17 residues. CDR3: CASRAGLAALAKNIQYF. CDR3 DNA sequence: TGTGCAAGTCGAGCCGGACTAGCGGCACTAGCCAAAAACATTCAGTACTTC.

The chain links TRBV18 to TRBJ1-1; D possibly corresponds to TRBD1 (6 bases). CDR1 is KGHSH, CDR2 LQKENI, per germline. The CDR3 is 14 residues long. V was clipped by 5 bases and J by 1 base, with 11 bases between them. Here the CDR3 DNA reads TGTGCCAGCTCAGCCGAACAGGGGAACACTGAAGCTTTCTTT. It is translated as CASSAEQGNTEAFF.

The rearrangement links TRBV6-2 or TRBV6-3 to TRBJ2-7, with D hard to call. V lost 3 bases to trimming and J lost 4 bases, with 13 bases between them. Germline lookup yields CDR1 MNHEY and CDR2 SVGEGT. The CDR3 has 14 amino acids. CDR3 region: CASSYGPGPYEQYF. CDR3 bases: TGTGCCAGCAGTTATGGGCCAGGACCTTACGAGCAGTACTTC.

The rearrangement links TRBV3-1 to TRBJ2-1, with 10 nucleotides matching TRBD2. The CDR3 sequence is 13 residues long. The V and J ends lost 8 bases and 5 bases, in that order; junction bases with no gene match: 3. The germline V gene has CDR1 LGHDT and CDR2 YNNKEL (reference sequence). DNA for the CDR3: TGTGCCAGCCGACTAGCGGGTGACAATGAGCAGTTCTTC. Protein sequence: CASRLAGDNEQFF.

This chain joins TRBV4-1 and TRBJ2-1, with 7 bases aligning to TRBD1. Germline CDR1 MGHRA, CDR2 YSYEKL. V lost 4 bases and J lost 8; bases outside the gene matches: 11. This CDR3 region has 15 residues. The CDR3 coding sequence is TGCGCCAGCAGCCTTGACAGGGTAGAAAGGGATGAGCAGTTCTTC. It encodes CASSLDRVERDEQFF.

J is TRBJ2-2 and V is TRBV20-1, with 8 bases lining up with TRBD1. Germline assignment: CDR1 DFQATT and CDR2 SNEGSKA (reference sequence). With 6 bases clipped from V and 6 bases from J, the junction kept 9 bases outside the gene matches. This CDR3 spans 14 amino acids. The chain's CDR3 is CSATPGGLAGELFF. CDR3 nucleotide sequence: TGCAGTGCAACACCAGGGGGCCTGGCCGGGGAGCTGTTTTTT.

The chain is built from TRBV20-1 and TRBJ2-1; 9 bases are shared with TRBD2. Germline V gives CDR1 DFQATT, CDR2 SNEGSKA (reference sequence). This CDR3 region has 15 residues. After removal of 0 bases from V and 5 bases from J, the junction contained 5 bases not matched to a gene. As DNA, the CDR3 is TGCAGTGCTAGAGATCAAGCGGGAGGTCACAATGAGCAGTTCTTC. Protein sequence: CSARDQAGGHNEQFF.

This clonotype was seen just once. This CDR3 is CASSIASLAGEGNIQYF. CDR3 sequence (DNA): TGTGCCAGTAGTATAGCTAGCCTAGCGGGAGAGGGGAACATTCAGTACTTC. The genes are TRBV19 and TRBJ2-4, with 10 bases identical to TRBD2. Germline values: CDR1 LNHDA, CDR2 SQIVND (reference sequence). The junction had 10 bases not matched to a gene; V was cut back by 1 base and J by 7 bases. This CDR3 has 17 amino acids.

J is TRBJ2-1 and V is TRBV29-1; D may correspond to TRBD1 or TRBD2 (5 bases each). This CDR3 region has 12 residues. V was cut by 0 bases and J by 7 bases, with 7 bases left in between. The germline gives CDR1 SQVTM, CDR2 ANQGSEA. The CDR3 reads CSVEDGGNEQFF. CDR3 bases: TGCAGCGTTGAAGATGGGGGAAATGAGCAGTTCTTC.

J is TRBJ1-2 and V is TRBV25-1; D may be TRBD1 (6 bases). V shed 6 bases and J shed 7 bases, with 15 bases lying between them. The length of the CDR3 is 13 residues. The germline V gene encodes CDR1 MGHDK and CDR2 SYGVNS. This CDR3 is CASRGTGNPGYTF. The CDR3 DNA reads as TGTGCCAGCAGGGGCACAGGGAATCCTGGCTACACCTTC.

The genes are TRBV12-3 or TRBV12-4 and TRBJ1-5, with D unresolved. V was trimmed by 8 bases and J by 0 bases, leaving 5 bases between them. This CDR3 comprises 12 residues. This CDR3 reads CASDYSNQPQHF. DNA of the CDR3: TGTGCCAGCGATTATAGCAATCAGCCCCAGCATTTT.

This chain uses TRBV11-2 with TRBJ1-2, with D possibly TRBD1 on 6 matching bases. CDR1 is SGHAT and CDR2 is FQNNGV in the germline V gene. Trimming pared 5 bases from V and 3 bases from J, leaving 19 bases between. There are 16 residues in the CDR3. CDR3 protein: CASSQTPGAGDYGYTF. The CDR3 bases are TGTGCCAGCAGCCAGACCCCAGGGGCGGGGGACTATGGCTACACCTTC.

This rearrangement joins TRBV6-5 to TRBJ1-1, with D perhaps matching TRBD1 (5 bases). The CDR3 spans 14 residues. The germline V and J ends were trimmed by 6 bases and 1 base, with 12 bases remaining between them. Germline CDR1 MNHEY, CDR2 SVGAGI. CDR3 residues: CASRRGTANTEAFF. Written as DNA, the CDR3 is TGTGCCAGCAGGAGAGGGACTGCGAACACTGAAGCTTTCTTT.

V usage is TRBV29-1 and J usage is TRBJ1-1; tentative D call: TRBD1 (6 bases). This CDR3 has 15 residues. Trimming pared 3 bases from V and 0 bases from J, leaving 14 bases between. Germline V gene data show CDR1 as SQVTM and CDR2 as ANQGSEA. CDR3 loop: CSVEGTQNLNTEAFF. CDR3 sequence (DNA): TGCAGCGTTGAGGGGACACAGAACTTGAACACTGAAGCTTTCTTT.

V is TRBV12-3 or TRBV12-4 and J is TRBJ2-5; 11 bases map to TRBD2. With V trimmed by 6 bases and J by 6 bases, 9 bases remained unmatched. This CDR3 is 15 amino acids long. The CDR3 nucleotides are TGTGCCAGCAGCCAACTAGCGGGAGCGGCAAAGACCCAGTACTTC. Protein: CASSQLAGAAKTQYF.

V and J are TRBV7-2 and TRBJ2-7; D is undetermined. Trimming stripped 0 bases from V and 5 bases from J, with 8 bases between. The CDR3 totals 13 residues. Germline V gene lookup returns CDR1 SGHTA and CDR2 FQGNSA. As DNA, the CDR3 is TGTGCCAGCAGCTTAGCGGGCACCCACGAGCAGTACTTC. As protein: CASSLAGTHEQYF.

CDR3: CASSWASGYNEQFF. The CDR3 nucleotides are TGTGCCAGCAGTTGGGCTAGCGGGTACAATGAGCAGTTCTTC. The V and J genes are TRBV28 and TRBJ2-1; TRBD2 aligns across 8 bases. The CDR3 is 14 residues long. V was pared by 4 bases and J by 4 bases, with 3 bases of the junction left unmatched. Germline V gene data show CDR1 as MDHEN and CDR2 as SYDVKM.

The CDR3 is CASSLLLGNTGELFF. For the CDR3, the DNA is TGTGCCAGCAGTTTATTGCTGGGGAACACCGGGGAGCTGTTTTTT. The chain couples TRBV28 to TRBJ2-2; D remains ambiguous. Germline V gene sequence: CDR1 MDHEN, CDR2 SYDVKM. V shed 1 base and J shed 1 base, with 7 bases lying between them. The CDR3 sequence is 15 residues long.

The rearrangement links TRBV25-1 to TRBJ2-3; D gene unclear. Trimming shortened V by 7 bases and J by 5 bases, and 10 bases separated the two germline ends. CDR1 and CDR2 (germline): MGHDK, SYGVNS. The CDR3 is made up of 12 amino acids. The CDR3: CASTPSGDTQYF. The DNA of the CDR3 is TGTGCCAGCACCCCCTCGGGAGATACGCAGTATTTT.

This sequence joins TRBV4-1 and TRBJ2-3; D gene uncertain. The CDR3 runs 14 residues. CDR1 MGHRA and CDR2 YSYEKL come from the germline V gene. V was clipped by 0 bases and J by 1 base, with 5 bases between them. The CDR3 is CASSQDSGTDTQYF. The CDR3 region has the DNA TGCGCCAGCAGCCAAGATTCGGGCACAGATACGCAGTATTTT.

This clonotype was seen a single time. The chain couples TRBV3-1 to TRBJ2-1, with D maybe TRBD2 (5 bases). Germline V gene lookup returns CDR1 LGHDT and CDR2 YNNKEL (reference sequence). There are 14 residues in the CDR3. V was cut by 3 bases and J by 7 bases, with 13 bases left in between. As DNA, the CDR3 is TGTGCCAGCAGCCACGGAGGATCGGGAAATGAGCAGTTCTTC. Amino acids: CASSHGGSGNEQFF.

The genes are TRBV7-9 and TRBJ2-2; D ambiguous. This CDR3 region has 14 residues. The V end lost 0 bases, the J end lost 1 base, and 3 bases lay between the germline ends. Looked up from germline, CDR1 is SEHNR and CDR2 is FQNEAQ (reference sequence). Here the CDR3 DNA reads TGTGCCAGCAGCTTAGCTATGAACACCGGGGAGCTGTTTTTT. Protein product: CASSLAMNTGELFF.